Sequencing of this TCR beta chain was carried out in a study of blood T cell repertoires in COVID-19. The length of the CDR3 is 12 residues. Germline values: CDR1 WSHSY, CDR2 SAAADI. Trimming took off 7 bases at V and 8 bases at J, with 14 bases between the two ends. Measured with immunoSEQ multiplex PCR; TCRdb has only the in-frame clones, and not every one. The table lists around 120,000 clones, 78% of them singletons. The specimen was peripheral blood. The chain employs TRBV10-2 and TRBJ1-2, with TRBD1 as a possible D gene (6 bases). The TCR sequence derives from a man in his sixties or seventies with acute or convalescent COVID-19. The DNA of the CDR3 is TGCGCCAGCACCCGGGGGGCAGAAGGCTACACCTTC. Amino acids: CASTRGAEGYTF.